This T cell receptor beta chain was sequenced for a study of T cells in Graves' hyperthyroidism and ophthalmopathy. V lost 7 bases, J lost 5 bases, and 6 bases stayed unmatched. Germline CDR1 and CDR2: MNHNS and SASEGT. CDR3 length: 13 residues. There are many counts of this clonotype. Amplification of TCR beta CDR3 regions used RNA as the template. HTBI primers were the set used in a first-round RT-PCR of the TCR CDR3. From the multiplex PCR reads, TCRdb called clonotypes with MiXCR, one entry per CDR3 protein. The sample yields some 570,000 distinct CDR3 sequences, about 14% seen once. Sample: blood. The V and J genes are TRBV6-1 and TRBJ2-5; 8 bases agree with TRBD2. This sequence was found in a young woman with Graves' ophthalmopathy. The CDR3 sequence is CASKGGGLETQYF. DNA of the CDR3: TGTGCCAGCAAGGGCGGGGGGCTGGAGACCCAGTACTTC.